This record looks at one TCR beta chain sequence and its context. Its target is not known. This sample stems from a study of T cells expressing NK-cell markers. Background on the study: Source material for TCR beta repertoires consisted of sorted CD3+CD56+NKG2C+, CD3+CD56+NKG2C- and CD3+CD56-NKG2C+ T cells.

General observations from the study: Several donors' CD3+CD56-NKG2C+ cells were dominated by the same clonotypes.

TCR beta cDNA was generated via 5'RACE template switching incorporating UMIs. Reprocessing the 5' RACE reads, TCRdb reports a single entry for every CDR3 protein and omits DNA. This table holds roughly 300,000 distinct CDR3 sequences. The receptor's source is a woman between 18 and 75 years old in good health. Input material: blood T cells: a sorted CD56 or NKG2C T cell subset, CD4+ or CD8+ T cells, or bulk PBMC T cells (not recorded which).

The CDR3 is CASSPPRVDEQYF. The chain employs TRBV5-4 and TRBJ2-7. Germline CDR1 is SGHNT and CDR2 is YYREEE (reference sequence). The CDR3 extends over 13 amino acids.